This T cell receptor (beta chain) is drawn from a study of CD8+ T cells in alopecia areata. Study-wide context: Each of the treated patients was given oral tofacitinib, 5 to 10 mg twice daily, for moderate-to-severe alopecia areata. Treatment with tofacitinib (6 to 18 months) was followed by 6 months off drug. Study outcomes and limitations: Alopecia totalis/universalis scalp especially showed more expanded CD8+ clones than normal scalp. Between patients, shared TCR sequences were less clear than in mice. This was possibly due in part to HLA diversity in the patient population.

V was cut by 6 bases and J by 0 bases, with 9 bases left in between. The CDR3 totals 14 residues. Germline V lookup: CDR1 SEHNR, CDR2 FQNEAQ (reference sequence). cDNA prepared by RNA extraction and subsequent reverse transcription served as the template for sequencing. Clones were sequenced by immunoSEQ multiplex PCR, and TCRdb holds only the in-frame ones, with some missing. The sample shows under 250,000 clones, 57% of them seen only once. A few counts support this clone. Antigen specificity is unknown. The rearrangement links TRBV7-9 to TRBJ1-3; D is uncertain. This receptor was identified in a human donor with alopecia areata. This material consisted of CD4+ T cells sorted from blood, taken at week 0. In nucleotides, the CDR3 is TGTGCCAGCAGAACTGGCCTCTCTGGAAACACCATATATTTT. Translating it yields CASRTGLSGNTIYF.